This entry lists 4 T cell receptor beta chains sequenced from one sample in a study of control samples from healthy donors and cancer patients. The table came from immunoSEQ multiplex PCR; TCRdb's copy has only in-frame clones and leaves some out. This sample carries over 150,000 clones, approximately 91% of them seen once, and the ten largest clones take just over 2%. Sequencing was carried out using blood. The receptor set was obtained from a woman between 40 and 55 years old in good health.

The chain is built from TRBV10-3 and TRBJ1-5; D is possibly TRBD1 (5 bases). This CDR3 comprises 17 residues. Germline values: CDR1 ENHRY, CDR2 SYGVKD. V lost 6 bases and J 3 bases, leaving 21 bases between the germline ends. The CDR3: CAISGGMADNYNQPQHF. The CDR3 region has the DNA TGTGCCATCAGCGGGGGAATGGCCGACAACTACAATCAGCCCCAGCATTTT.

The CDR3 DNA reads TGTGCCAGCAGGGTTAGCGGGGGTAACACCGGGGAGCTGTTTTTT. Its protein product is CASRVSGGNTGELFF. The V gene is TRBV7-2, the J gene TRBJ2-2; TRBD2 aligns across 9 bases. Germline-derived CDR1 and CDR2 are SGHTA and FQGNSA. This CDR3 contains 15 residues. Trimming cost V 6 bases and J 2 bases; bases outside gene matches: 4.

The rearrangement uses TRBV7-6 and TRBJ1-2; possibly TRBD1 for D (6 bases). This CDR3 is 14 amino acids long. Trimming took off 5 bases at V and 2 bases at J, with 12 bases between the two ends. CDR1 is SGHVS and CDR2 is FNYEAQ in the germline V gene. CDR3 nucleotides: TGTGCCAGCAGCCCACGTCAGGGGAACTATGGCTACACCTTC. Its protein is CASSPRQGNYGYTF.

The genes are TRBV24-1 and TRBJ1-2, with a weak D call TRBD1 (5 bases). The germline V gene has CDR1 KGHDR and CDR2 SFDVKD. The CDR3 extends over 14 amino acids. Trimming left V 6 bases short and J 4 bases short, with 14 bases between. The CDR3 sequence: CATSPGADGYGYTF. The CDR3 coding sequence is TGTGCCACCAGTCCCGGGGCGGACGGCTATGGCTACACCTTC.